Described below is a single T cell receptor (beta chain) sequence and its context. Sequencing was performed with immunoSEQ multiplex PCR; in TCRdb, only in-frame clones are kept and a portion is missing. Here the sample spans around 50,000 clones, roughly 80% being singletons. The sample originates from a study of STAT5B mutations in CD4+ large granular lymphocyte leukemia. V lost 3 bases and J 6 bases, leaving 11 bases between the germline ends. Germline V CDR1 and CDR2: LNHNV, YYDKDF (reference sequence). The CDR3 runs 14 residues. Sequencing input: CD4+ T cells from blood buffy coats. The chain couples TRBV15 to TRBJ1-4; tentatively, D is TRBD1 (6 bases). The TCR comes from a human donor in good health. In DNA form, the CDR3 reads TGTGCCACCAGCAGGGGGACAAGTTATGAAAAACTGTTTTTT. Its translation is CATSRGTSYEKLFF.